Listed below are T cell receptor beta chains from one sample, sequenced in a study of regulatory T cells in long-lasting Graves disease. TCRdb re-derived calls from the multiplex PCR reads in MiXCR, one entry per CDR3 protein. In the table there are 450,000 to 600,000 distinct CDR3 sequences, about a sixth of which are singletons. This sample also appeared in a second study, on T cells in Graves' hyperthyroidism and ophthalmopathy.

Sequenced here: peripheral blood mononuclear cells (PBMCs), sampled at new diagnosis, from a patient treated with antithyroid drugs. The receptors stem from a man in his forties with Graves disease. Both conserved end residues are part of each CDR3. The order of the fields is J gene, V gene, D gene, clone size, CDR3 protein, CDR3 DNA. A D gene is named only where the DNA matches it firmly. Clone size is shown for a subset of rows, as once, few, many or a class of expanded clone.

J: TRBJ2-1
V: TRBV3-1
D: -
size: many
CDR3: CASSPSASSGNEQFF
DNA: TGTGCCAGCAGCCCGTCGGCTAGCTCTGGAAATGAGCAGTTCTTC

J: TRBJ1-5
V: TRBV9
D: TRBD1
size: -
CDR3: CASSREGAPNQPQHF
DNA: TGTGCCAGCAGCCGTGAGGGGGCCCCCAATCAGCCCCAGCATTTT

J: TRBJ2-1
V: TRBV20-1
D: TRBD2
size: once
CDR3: CSARAGGGNEQFF
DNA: TGCAGTGCTCGAGCGGGAGGGGGCAATGAGCAGTTCTTC

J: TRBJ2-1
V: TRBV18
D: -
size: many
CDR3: CASSPRGRNNEQFF
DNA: TGTGCCAGCTCACCACGGGGGCGAAACAATGAGCAGTTCTTC

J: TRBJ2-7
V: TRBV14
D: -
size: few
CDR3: CASSQDRRGLRSSYEQYF
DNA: TGTGCCAGCAGCCAAGATCGGAGGGGCCTTAGGAGCTCCTACGAGCAGTACTTC

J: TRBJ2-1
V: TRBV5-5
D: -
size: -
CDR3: CASSLESLIMQFF
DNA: TGCGCCAGCAGCTTGGAATCCCTCATAATGCAGTTCTTC

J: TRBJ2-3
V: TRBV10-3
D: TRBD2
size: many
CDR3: CARLAGQTTDTQYF
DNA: TGTGCCAGGCTAGCGGGACAGACTACAGATACGCAGTATTTT

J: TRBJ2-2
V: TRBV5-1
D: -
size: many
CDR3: CASSLSGTSANTGELFF
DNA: TGCGCCAGCAGCTTGTCTGGGACATCAGCGAACACCGGGGAGCTGTTTTTT

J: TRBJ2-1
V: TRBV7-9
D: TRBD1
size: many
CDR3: CASSGTGRKQFF
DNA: TGTGCCAGCAGCGGGACAGGGAGAAAGCAGTTCTTC

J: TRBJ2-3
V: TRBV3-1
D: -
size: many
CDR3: CASSQDSGETDTQYF
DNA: TGTGCCAGCAGCCAAGATTCGGGGGAAACAGATACGCAGTATTTT

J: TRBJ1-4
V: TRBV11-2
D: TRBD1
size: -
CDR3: CASRETGAGRWGEKLFF
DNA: TGTGCCAGCAGGGAGACAGGGGCCGGCCGGTGGGGTGAAAAACTGTTTTTT

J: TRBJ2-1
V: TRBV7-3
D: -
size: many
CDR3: CASSLMWEGGEQFF
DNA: TGTGCCAGCAGCTTAATGTGGGAGGGGGGTGAGCAGTTCTTC

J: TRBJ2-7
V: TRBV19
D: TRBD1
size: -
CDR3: CASSTRDRVSSEQYF
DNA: TGTGCCAGTAGTACCCGGGACAGGGTATCGAGCGAGCAGTACTTC

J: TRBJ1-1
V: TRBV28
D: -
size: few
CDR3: CASSAGLVNTEAFF
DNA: TGTGCCAGCAGTGCGGGACTTGTGAACACTGAAGCTTTCTTT

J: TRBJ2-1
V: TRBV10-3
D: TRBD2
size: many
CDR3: CAISELSGSRNNEQFF
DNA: TGTGCCATCAGTGAGTTGAGCGGGAGTAGGAACAATGAGCAGTTCTTC